This TCR beta chain is from a study of T cells after yellow fever vaccination. TCRdb re-called the 5' RACE reads with MiXCR, one entry per CDR3 protein. This sample has some 320,000 distinct CDR3 sequences, with around 4.5% found just once. CDR1 and CDR2 from the germline V gene are MNHEY and SVGAGI. The ends were cut back, 0 bases at V and 0 bases at J, with 14 bases in the middle. This CDR3 is built from 17 residues. This rearrangement joins TRBV6-5 to TRBJ1-2, with D unresolved. The origin of this receptor is a man between 18 and 29 years old who received the YFV17D yellow fever vaccine. The sample in question was PBMCs, obtained 15 days after the yellow fever booster vaccination. The CDR3 nucleotides are TGTGCCAGCAGTTACTCTTTCGCGGCGGGTTCTAACTATGGCTACACCTTC. Encoded protein: CASSYSFAAGSNYGYTF.